The 24 T cell receptor beta chains given below trace back to one sample, sequenced in a study of cytomegalovirus exposure and HLA in healthy donors. Use of 60 Vbeta and 13 Jbeta primers characterized the PCR. The table came from immunoSEQ multiplex PCR; TCRdb's copy has only in-frame clones and leaves some out. The data show 170,000 or so clones, around 82% seen once. Sequenced sample: PBMCs. These receptors originate from a boy younger than 10 in good health and CMV-seronegative.

J is TRBJ2-1 and V is TRBV19; D unresolved. This CDR3 has 13 residues. Germline V CDR1 and CDR2: LNHDA, SQIVND (reference sequence). V was pared by 3 bases and J by 14 bases, with 17 bases between. In DNA, the CDR3 is TGTGCCAGTAGTATCCGGCTGTTCGACTGGGAGTTCTTC. Its protein product is CASSIRLFDWEFF.

The V call is TRBV28, the J call TRBJ1-2; D not certain. The germline CDR1 and CDR2 sequences are MDHEN and SYDVKM. V was pared by 8 bases and J by 0 bases, with 13 bases between. The CDR3 contains 14 residues. CDR3 sequence reads: CASSPPGSNYGYTF. DNA of the CDR3: TGTGCCAGCTCCCCTCCCGGTTCTAACTATGGCTACACCTTC.

This clone showed up just a few times. The chain carries TRBV7-9 and TRBJ1-3; D gene uncertain. With 1 base removed from V and 4 bases from J, the gap between germline ends came to 5 bases. Germline CDR1 reads SEHNR; CDR2 reads FQNEAQ (reference sequence). This CDR3 is 13 amino acids long. The CDR3, as DNA: TGTGCCAGCAGCTTAGTCGGGGGAAACACCATATATTTT. It translates to CASSLVGGNTIYF.

This clone has only one observation. The genes are TRBV2 and TRBJ1-2; 8 bases are shared with TRBD1. There are 14 residues in the CDR3. In germline, CDR1 is SNHLY, CDR2 FYNNEI. With V trimmed by 7 bases and J by 8 bases, 12 bases remained unmatched. The CDR3 nucleotides are TGTGCCAGCACTCAACAGGGGGGGTCTTCCGGCTACACCTTC. The encoded protein is CASTQQGGSSGYTF.

This CDR3 reads CASNGQGRTDTQYF. CDR3 in DNA: TGTGCCAGCAACGGACAGGGGCGCACAGATACGCAGTATTTT. The J gene is TRBJ2-3, the V gene TRBV11-2; TRBD1 matches at 9 bases. CDR1 and CDR2 from the germline V gene are SGHAT and FQNNGV. J lost 1 base, V lost 7 bases, and 3 bases had no gene match. CDR3 length equals 14 residues.

The rearrangement joins TRBV28 to TRBJ2-3; 7 bases line up with TRBD2. Losses at the gene ends were 10 bases for V and 1 base for J; bases not matched to a gene: 5. The V gene's germline CDR1 is MDHEN and CDR2 SYDVKM. The CDR3 consists of 13 residues. The DNA of the CDR3 is TGTGCCACATATGGGGGGGGCACAGATACGCAGTATTTT. Translation gives CATYGGGTDTQYF.

The CDR3 nucleotides are TGTGCCAGCAGTGAAGCGCTAAGAGGCCGTCAGTATTTT. Translation: CASSEALRGRQYF. This chain connects TRBV6-1 to TRBJ2-3, with unresolved D. V was trimmed by 0 bases and J by 12 bases, leaving 13 bases between them. This CDR3 has 13 amino acids. Per the germline V gene, CDR1 is MNHNS and CDR2 is SASEGT.

This clone occurred once. The chain carries TRBV5-4 and TRBJ2-2; 12 bases line up with TRBD2. Germline CDR1 reads SGHNT; CDR2 reads YYREEE (reference sequence). CDR3 length: 17 amino acids. The V segment lost 1 base and the J segment 8 bases; nucleotides outside the gene matches: 9. The CDR3 DNA sequence: TGTGCCAGCAGCTTGTACAGGACTAGCGGGACAGGGGGGGAGCTGTTTTTT. As protein: CASSLYRTSGTGGELFF.

This clone was observed a few times. The chain has TRBV9 and TRBJ2-1; D might be TRBD1 (6 bases). The CDR3 loop spans 17 amino acids. V was cut by 4 bases and J by 5 bases, with 22 bases left in between. From germline, CDR1 is SGDLS and CDR2 YYNGEE. CDR3 in amino acids: CASSPRGGRTGDNEQFF. The CDR3 region has the DNA TGTGCCAGCAGCCCCCGAGGGGGTCGAACCGGGGACAATGAGCAGTTCTTC.

The chain recombines TRBV2 with TRBJ2-1; D not certain. Trimming shortened V by 7 bases and J by 5 bases, and 15 bases separated the two germline ends. The length of the CDR3 is 14 residues. Germline V gives CDR1 SNHLY, CDR2 FYNNEI. Here the CDR3 DNA reads TGTGCCAGCACCCCAGATATTGGTAACAATGAGCAGTTCTTC. This gives the protein CASTPDIGNNEQFF. Full variable domain (missing parts from reference TRBV2 and TRBJ2-1): EPEVTQTPSHQVTQMGQEVILRCVPISNHLYFYWYRQILGQKVEFLVSFYNNEISEKSEIFDDQFSVERPDGSNFTLKIRSTKLEDSAMYFCASTPDIGNNEQFFGPGTRLTVL.

V usage is TRBV19 and J usage is TRBJ1-4; the D gene is possibly TRBD1 (5 bases). The CDR3 is made up of 14 amino acids. V was trimmed by 7 bases and J by 0 bases, leaving 9 bases between them. Germline V gene lookup returns CDR1 LNHDA and CDR2 SQIVND (reference sequence). As DNA, the CDR3 is TGTGCCAGTACCGGGGGAGCAACTAATGAAAAACTGTTTTTT. This codes for CASTGGATNEKLFF.

This rearrangement joins TRBV5-1 to TRBJ2-5; 7 bases agree with TRBD2. CDR1 is SGHRS and CDR2 is YFSETQ in the germline V gene. CDR3 length: 18 amino acids. V shed 2 bases and J 5 bases; nucleotides not matched to a gene: 18. In nucleotides, the CDR3 is TGCGCCAGCAGCTTTTACCCTTTTTTCGCGGGAGAGGAGGAGACCCAGTACTTC. Translation: CASSFYPFFAGEEETQYF.

This sequence joins TRBV7-6 and TRBJ1-1, with D possibly TRBD1 on 5 matching bases. The CDR3 covers 13 residues. CDR1 and CDR2 (germline): SGHVS, FNYEAQ. Trimming stripped 4 bases from V and 4 bases from J, with 10 bases between. The CDR3 DNA is TGTGCCAGCAGCTCCCGCGGGGCCACTGAAGCTTTCTTT. Translating it yields CASSSRGATEAFF. Filled out from reference TRBV7-6 and TRBJ1-1, the complete variable domain reads GAGVSQSPRYKVTKRGQDVALRCDPISGHVSLYWYRQALGQGPEFLTYFNYEAQQDKSGLPNDRFSAERPEGSISTLTIQRTEQRDSAMYRCASSSRGATEAFFGQGTRLTVV.

Remarks on this clone: A junction end diverges from the germline sequence, so it may reflect a read error. The J gene is TRBJ1-1, the V gene TRBV7-9; D gene ambiguous. Germline V CDR1 and CDR2: SEHNR, FQNEAQ (reference sequence). The CDR3 sequence is 9 residues long. The DNA for the CDR3 is TGCTTACCGAGCACTGAAGCTTTCTTT. The encoded protein is CLPSTEAFF. The whole variable domain, filled in from reference TRBV7-9 and TRBJ1-1, reads DTGVSQNPRHKITKRGQNVTFRCDPISEHNRLYWYRQTLGQGPEFLTYFQNEAQLEKSRLLSDRFSAERPKGSFSTLEIQRTEQGDSAMYLCLPSTEAFFGQGTRLTVV.

This rearrangement joins TRBV5-1 to TRBJ2-1; 13 bases agree with TRBD2. Germline V lookup: CDR1 SGHRS, CDR2 YFSETQ. Trimming at V came to 4 bases and at J to 2 bases, leaving 3 bases not matched to a gene. The CDR3 runs to 16 residues. The CDR3 DNA is TGCGCCAGCAGCGGGGGGACTAGCGGGGCCTACAATGAGCAGTTCTTC. Its translation is CASSGGTSGAYNEQFF.

The chain uses TRBV19 and TRBJ1-1; D is unresolved. Germline V gene data show CDR1 as LNHDA and CDR2 as SQIVND (reference sequence). The CDR3 consists of 15 residues. V was pared by 5 bases and J by 0 bases, with 13 bases between. For the CDR3, the DNA is TGTGCCAGTAGTTTGACGGGAGGCATGAACACTGAAGCTTTCTTT. It translates to CASSLTGGMNTEAFF.

This clone was picked up one time. The chain combines TRBV19 with TRBJ1-1; D not resolved. The CDR3 extends over 13 amino acids. Trimming stripped 6 bases from V and 0 bases from J, with 8 bases between. CDR1 and CDR2 from the germline V gene are LNHDA and SQIVND (reference sequence). CDR3 bases: TGTGCCAGTAGATTCATTCTGAACACTGAAGCTTTCTTT. Its translation is CASRFILNTEAFF.

Note on this clone: The identical CDR3 is also encoded by other nucleotide sequences in the sample. CDR3 DNA sequence: TGCGCCAGCAGCCCCGGACTAGCGGGGGTCAATGAGCAGTTCTTC. The encoded protein is CASSPGLAGVNEQFF. The chain joins TRBV5-1 to TRBJ2-1, with 13 bases aligning to TRBD2. Germline V CDR1 and CDR2: SGHRS, YFSETQ. The CDR3 spans 15 residues. With 4 bases clipped from V and 6 bases from J, the junction kept 4 bases outside the gene matches.

The CDR3 coding sequence is TGTGCCAGCACCGAACATGCCAGCTCCTACGAGCAGTACTTC. This gives the protein CASTEHASSYEQYF. This rearrangement joins TRBV11-2 to TRBJ2-7, with unresolved D. The V end was cut by 7 bases, the J end by 0 bases, with 13 bases between. Germline-derived CDR1 and CDR2 are SGHAT and FQNNGV. This CDR3 has 14 amino acids. Using reference TRBV11-2 and TRBJ2-7 for the parts outside the CDR3, the full variable domain is EAGVAQSPRYKIIEKRQSVAFWCNPISGHATLYWYQQILGQGPKLLIQFQNNGVVDDSQLPKDRFSAERLKGVDSTLKIQPAKLEDSAVYLCASTEHASSYEQYFGPGTRLTVT.

The chain carries TRBV27 and TRBJ2-5; 16 nucleotides align to TRBD2. Germline V CDR1 and CDR2: MNHEY, SMNVEV (reference sequence). The J segment lost 6 bases and the V segment lost 3 bases, leaving 4 bases of the junction unmatched. There are 16 residues in the CDR3. CDR3 protein: CASSLGLAGGQQTQYF. DNA for the CDR3: TGTGCCAGCAGTTTGGGACTAGCGGGAGGGCAGCAGACCCAGTACTTC.

This rearrangement joins TRBV27 to TRBJ2-7; 13 nucleotides align to TRBD2. The ends lost 7 bases at V and 2 bases at J; junction bases unmatched: 8. In germline, CDR1 is MNHEY, CDR2 SMNVEV (reference sequence). The CDR3 runs to 16 residues. The CDR3 region is CASTWTSGSGAYEQYF. CDR3 bases: TGTGCCAGCACCTGGACTAGCGGGAGTGGGGCCTACGAGCAGTACTTC.

DNA of the CDR3: TGCGCCAGCAGTGAGTCGGGCAGCTCCTACGAGCAGTACTTC. Its protein product is CASSESGSSYEQYF. The chain links TRBV10-1 to TRBJ2-7; no clear D gene. The CDR3 length is 14 residues. Germline loops: CDR1 WNHNN, CDR2 SYGVQD (reference sequence). V dropped 0 bases and J dropped 0 bases, with 6 bases sitting between them.

This clone occurred a few times. This chain connects TRBV5-1 to TRBJ1-1, with 8 bases fitting TRBD1. Germline CDR1 reads SGHRS; CDR2 reads YFSETQ. CDR3 length: 16 amino acids. J gave up 0 bases and V 0 bases, and 4 bases lay outside the gene matches. The CDR3 loop is CASSLAGTGLNTEAFF. The CDR3 bases are TGCGCCAGCAGCTTGGCCGGGACAGGATTGAACACTGAAGCTTTCTTT.

The count of this clone is one. The chain uses TRBV5-3 and TRBJ1-5, with 8 bases that match TRBD1. TRBV5-3 counts as an open reading frame of uncertain function. The CDR3 length is 14 residues. V lost 4 bases to trimming and J lost 6 bases; unmatched junction nucleotides: 6. The CDR3: CARSPGQVSQPQHF. The CDR3 region has the DNA TGTGCCAGAAGCCCGGGACAGGTCAGTCAGCCCCAGCATTTT.